A selection of T cell receptor beta chains follows, all from one sample in a study of blood T cell repertoires in COVID-19. Libraries were prepared by immunoSEQ multiplex PCR; TCRdb keeps only in-frame clonotypes and omits some of them. Altogether around 150,000 clones are present, 76% being singletons, with the ten largest covering 4.2%. Sequenced input: peripheral blood. These receptors all come from a man between 60 and 75 years old with acute or convalescent COVID-19. The CDR3 runs from the conserved cysteine through the conserved F or W. D genes are given only for firm matches. Clone size is shown for a subset of rows, as once, few, many or a class of expanded clone.

TRBJ2-7 NA NA TRBV6-6 CASSPFLTRQQSHEQYF TGTGCCAGCAGTCCCTTTTTGACTAGGCAACAATCCCACGAGCAGTACTTC
TRBJ2-2 NA TRBD2 TRBV11-2 CASSFAGGPGELFF TGTGCCAGCAGCTTTGCGGGAGGCCCCGGGGAGCTGTTTTTT
TRBJ2-7 NA TRBD1 TRBV5-1 CASSLGQGLIYEQYF TGCGCCAGCAGCCTGGGACAGGGGCTCATCTACGAGCAGTACTTC
TRBJ2-7 NA TRBD2 TRBV23-1 CASSPRGGYPYEQYF TGCGCCAGCAGTCCCCGCGGGGGGTATCCCTACGAGCAGTACTTC
TRBJ1-2 once TRBD1 TRBV10-3 CAIREGTGIYGYTF TGTGCCATCAGGGAAGGGACAGGGATCTATGGCTACACCTTC
TRBJ1-4 NA TRBD1 TRBV5-1 CASSERGQVNEKLFF TGCGCCAGCAGCGAGAGGGGGCAGGTTAATGAAAAACTGTTTTTT
TRBJ2-1 NA TRBD1 TRBV5-1 CASLRQGDSYNEQFF TGCGCCAGTCTCCGTCAGGGGGACTCCTACAATGAGCAGTTCTTC
TRBJ2-5 NA TRBD1 TRBV5-1 CASSRRGQGLQETQYF TGCGCCAGCAGCCGACGAGGACAGGGCCTTCAAGAGACCCAGTACTTC
TRBJ2-7 once NA TRBV24-1 CATEDSYTYEQYF TGTGCCACCGAGGACAGCTACACCTACGAGCAGTACTTC
TRBJ2-4 NA NA TRBV6-2/TRBV6-3 CASSYSGIRRLAKNIQYF TGTGCCAGCAGTTACTCGGGTATAAGGAGACTAGCCAAAAACATTCAGTACTTC
TRBJ2-1 NA NA TRBV5-4 CASSGRASYNEQFF TGTGCCAGCAGCGGCAGGGCCTCCTACAATGAGCAGTTCTTC
TRBJ1-1 NA TRBD1 TRBV29-1 CSVVSGTANTEAFF TGCAGCGTTGTTTCCGGGACAGCGAACACTGAAGCTTTCTTT
TRBJ2-7 few TRBD2 TRBV5-1 CASSPGGSYEQYF TGCGCCAGCAGCCCGGGGGGGTCCTACGAGCAGTACTTC
TRBJ2-7 NA NA TRBV28 CASSPSAYEQYF TGTGCCAGCAGTCCCTCCGCCTACGAGCAGTACTTC
TRBJ2-5 once TRBD2 TRBV2 CASMGLGRLREAQYF TGTGCCAGCATGGGACTAGGACGCCTCCGAGAGGCCCAGTACTTC
TRBJ1-6 NA TRBD1 TRBV5-1 CASNLDRGSPLHF TGCGCCAGCAACTTGGACAGGGGTTCACCCCTCCACTTT
TRBJ1-2 few TRBD1 TRBV2 CASSPGTGNGYGYTF TGTGCCAGCAGTCCCGGGACAGGGAACGGCTATGGCTACACCTTC
TRBJ2-7 NA NA TRBV4-1 CASSQAVSYEQYF TGCGCCAGCAGCCAAGCGGTAAGCTACGAGCAGTACTTC
TRBJ1-5 once TRBD1 TRBV30 CAWSLTGAGNQPQHF TGTGCCTGGAGTCTTACAGGGGCGGGCAATCAGCCCCAGCATTTT
TRBJ1-1 NA NA TRBV27 CAAWSRGKAFF TGTGCCGCCTGGTCACGGGGAAAAGCTTTCTTT
TRBJ1-4 NA TRBD1 TRBV28 CASSLIQGRNEKLFF TGTGCCAGCAGTTTAATACAGGGGAGAAACGAAAAACTGTTTTTT
TRBJ2-7 NA TRBD2 TRBV6-5 CASRVAGISYEQYF TGTGCCAGCAGGGTAGCGGGGATCTCCTACGAGCAGTACTTC
TRBJ2-3 once NA TRBV11-2 CASSLQRASTDTQYF TGTGCCAGCAGCTTACAGCGGGCTAGCACAGATACGCAGTATTTT
TRBJ1-1 few NA TRBV28 CASNENRNEAFF TGTGCCAGCAACGAAAACAGGAATGAAGCTTTCTTT
TRBJ2-5 NA NA TRBV19 CATSRGDLETQYF TGTGCCACCTCAAGAGGGGACTTAGAGACCCAGTACTTC
TRBJ2-7 few TRBD2 TRBV5-1 CASSLGAGGPQGEQYF TGCGCCAGCAGCTTGGGAGCGGGAGGGCCTCAAGGCGAGCAGTACTTC
TRBJ2-7 NA NA TRBV6-2/TRBV6-3 CASSYGSLVPEQYF TGTGCCAGCAGTTACGGTTCTCTAGTCCCCGAGCAGTACTTC
TRBJ1-2 NA NA TRBV24-1 CATSRGGSYGYTF TGTGCCACCAGTCGGGGAGGGTCCTATGGCTACACCTTC
TRBJ2-1 NA TRBD2 TRBV27 CASSPAGTIYNEQFF TGTGCCAGCAGTCCCGCCGGGACTATATACAATGAGCAGTTCTTC
TRBJ1-5 NA NA TRBV7-6 CASSLGEGTRNQPQHF TGTGCCAGCAGCTTAGGAGAAGGGACAAGGAATCAGCCCCAGCATTTT
TRBJ2-7 NA TRBD1 TRBV7-3 CASSPHRGAYEQYF TGTGCCAGCAGCCCTCACAGGGGAGCCTACGAGCAGTACTTC
TRBJ2-1 NA NA TRBV24-1 CATSEGLNEQFF TGTGCCACCAGTGAGGGACTCAATGAGCAGTTCTTC
TRBJ2-3 NA NA TRBV2 CASSEARRGTDTQYF TGTGCCAGCAGTGAAGCCCGGAGGGGAACAGATACGCAGTATTTT
TRBJ2-5 NA NA TRBV3-1/TRBV3-2 CAASGGWRETQYF TGTGCCGCCTCAGGGGGGTGGAGAGAGACCCAGTACTTC
TRBJ1-5 NA NA TRBV6-5 CASTLQGGNQPQHF TGTGCCAGCACTCTACAGGGTGGCAATCAGCCCCAGCATTTT
TRBJ2-5 NA NA TRBV9 CASSEGVRETQYF TGTGCCAGCAGCGAAGGGGTGCGGGAGACCCAGTACTTC
TRBJ2-1 NA TRBD2 TRBV19 CASSMRRLAGVNEQFF TGTGCCAGTAGTATGCGGAGACTAGCGGGAGTAAATGAGCAGTTCTTC
TRBJ2-7 NA TRBD1 TRBV28 CASSLYSGQGRNEQYF TGTGCCAGCAGTTTATACAGTGGACAGGGTCGAAACGAGCAGTACTTC
TRBJ2-7 few TRBD2 TRBV6-5 CASLGLAGYDEQYF TGTGCCAGCTTGGGACTAGCGGGTTATGACGAGCAGTACTTC
TRBJ2-7 NA TRBD1 TRBV5-5 CASSRQGSYEQYF TGTGCCAGCAGTAGACAGGGTTCGTACGAGCAGTACTTC
TRBJ1-4 few NA TRBV23-1 CASSQSAGVYNEKLFF TGCGCCAGCAGTCAATCGGCGGGGGTGTACAATGAAAAACTGTTTTTT
TRBJ1-4 NA TRBD1 TRBV18 CASSPRTGVNEKLFF TGTGCCAGCTCACCGAGGACAGGGGTTAATGAAAAACTGTTTTTT
TRBJ2-3 NA NA TRBV6-5 CASSWRSGTSTDTQYF TGTGCCAGCAGTTGGCGATCAGGCACTAGCACAGATACGCAGTATTTT
TRBJ2-7 NA NA TRBV5-1 CASSSGLTTYEQYF TGCGCCAGCAGCTCAGGGTTGACGACCTACGAGCAGTACTTC
TRBJ2-3 NA NA TRBV7-3 CASSASTDTQYF TGTGCCAGCAGCGCGAGCACAGATACGCAGTATTTT
TRBJ2-1 NA NA TRBV11-2 CASSQDWTNEQFF TGTGCCAGCAGCCAGGACTGGACCAATGAGCAGTTCTTC
TRBJ2-2 few TRBD1 TRBV18 CASSPPGQGGTGELFF TGTGCCAGCTCACCCCCGGGACAGGGCGGCACCGGGGAGCTGTTTTTT
TRBJ2-5 NA NA TRBV4-1 CASSQDSRDGETQYF TGCGCCAGCAGCCAAGATTCGCGGGATGGGGAGACCCAGTACTTC
TRBJ2-3 NA NA TRBV6-1 CASSVARSGSTDTQYF TGTGCCAGCAGTGTCGCTAGGAGCGGGAGCACAGATACGCAGTATTTT
TRBJ2-1 NA NA TRBV23-1 CASSQFQRRLGYNEQFF TGCGCCAGCAGTCAATTCCAGAGGAGACTCGGCTACAATGAGCAGTTCTTC